This TCR beta chain was sequenced for a study of T cells after yellow fever vaccination. Study information: The authors prepared low-cell-number fractions using SMART-Seq v4 Ultra Low Input. Study results and caveats: Among primary-vaccination clones, most reappeared after the booster, at almost 98% for CD4 and 85% to 90% for CD8. Clonotypes appearing in both CD4 and CD8 compartments existed, and their share was small.

The germline V gene encodes CDR1 LGHNA and CDR2 YSLEER. This CDR3 is built from 14 residues. V lost 0 bases, J lost 5 bases, and 7 bases lay in between. This clonotype was observed a handful of times. Antigen unknown. TCR cDNA, made by 5'RACE template switching, carried an added universal primer site and UMIs. TCRdb processed the 5' RACE reads anew with MiXCR; each CDR3 protein has one entry. The sample records some 550,000 distinct CDR3 sequences, about a fifth being singletons. The receptor was isolated from a man younger than 40 who received the YFV17D yellow fever vaccine. The sample in question was PBMCs, obtained 15 days after the yellow fever booster vaccination. The chain recombines TRBV4-3 with TRBJ2-2; D gene unclear. Here the CDR3 reads CASSQEGPTGELFF. CDR3 DNA: TGCGCCAGCAGCCAAGAAGGCCCGACCGGGGAGCTGTTTTTT.